A single sample gave rise to the 19 T cell receptor beta chains below, sequenced in a study of blood T cell repertoires in COVID-19. The repertoire was sequenced with immunoSEQ multiplex PCR; TCRdb's copy has only in-frame clones and lacks some. The sample lists 110,000 to 150,000 clones; roughly 78% were seen once. The sequencing sample was made of PBMCs or T cells enriched from blood (not recorded which). Receptor source: a woman aged 45 to 65 who had recovered from COVID-19.

This sequence joins TRBV6-5 and TRBJ2-7; D may be TRBD2 (5 bases). This CDR3 has 13 residues. Trimming removed 6 bases at V and 7 bases at J, with 16 bases between. Germline CDR1 is MNHEY and CDR2 is SVGAGI. The DNA for the CDR3 is TGTGCCAGCAGCCTCGGGATCTGGGGAGAGCAGTACTTC. This translates into CASSLGIWGEQYF.

The CDR3 DNA reads as TGTGCCAGCAGCGTAGATCGTACAGTATCTGGTGGCTACACCTTC. It encodes CASSVDRTVSGGYTF. The chain couples TRBV9 to TRBJ1-2; D gene unclear. V lost 0 bases, J lost 7 bases, and 16 bases lay in between. The germline V gene has CDR1 SGDLS and CDR2 YYNGEE. The CDR3 loop spans 15 amino acids.

About this clone: This sample includes further DNA sequences coding for the same CDR3. The rearrangement links TRBV18 to TRBJ2-3; D gene unclear. There are 12 residues in the CDR3. Trimming left V 0 bases short and J 5 bases short, with 3 bases between. Germline V CDR1 and CDR2: KGHSH, LQKENI. CDR3 sequence: CASSPPRDTQYF. The CDR3 DNA follows: TGTGCCAGCTCACCACCGCGAGATACGCAGTATTTT.

This chain joins TRBV2 and TRBJ2-7; D unclear. The CDR3 consists of 10 residues. V lost 6 bases and J lost 4, with 4 bases in between. The germline CDR1 and CDR2 sequences are SNHLY and FYNNEI. Here the CDR3 reads CASSVYEQYF. In DNA, the CDR3 is TGTGCCAGCAGCGTTTACGAGCAGTACTTC.

This clone was seen a single time. The chain joins TRBV6-5 to TRBJ2-7; D not certain. Trimming took off 4 bases at V and 3 bases at J, with 4 bases between the two ends. The CDR3 is 11 residues long. Per the germline V gene, CDR1 is MNHEY and CDR2 is SVGAGI. CDR3 loop: CASSFNYEQYF. The CDR3 DNA is TGTGCCAGCAGTTTTAACTACGAGCAGTACTTC.

V and J are TRBV15 and TRBJ1-2; D is possibly TRBD1 (5 bases). The CDR3 is 15 amino acids. The germline V and J ends were trimmed by 2 bases and 4 bases, with 14 bases remaining between them. The germline V gene has CDR1 LNHNV and CDR2 YYDKDF (reference sequence). The CDR3 here is CATSRSSQGSYGYTF. CDR3 DNA: TGTGCCACCAGCAGAAGCTCCCAGGGCAGCTATGGCTACACCTTC. Full variable domain (missing parts from reference TRBV15 and TRBJ1-2): DAMVIQNPRYQVTQFGKPVTLSCSQTLNHNVMYWYQQKSSQAPKLLFHYYDKDFNNEADTPDNFQSRRPNTSFCFLDIRSPGLGDTAMYLCATSRSSQGSYGYTFGSGTRLTVV.

The chain combines TRBV9 with TRBJ2-1, with a weak D call TRBD1 (6 bases). Trimming shortened V by 3 bases and J by 7 bases, and 14 bases separated the two germline ends. The CDR3 is 14 amino acids. CDR1 SGDLS and CDR2 YYNGEE come from the germline V gene. This CDR3 is CASSAYLDRNEQFF. DNA for the CDR3: TGTGCCAGCAGCGCGTACCTGGACAGAAATGAGCAGTTCTTC.

The rearrangement uses TRBV19 and TRBJ2-1; TRBD1 matches 9 bases. The CDR3 runs 19 residues. In germline, CDR1 is LNHDA, CDR2 SQIVND (reference sequence). V shed 6 bases and J 0 bases; nucleotides not matched to a gene: 15. This CDR3 is CASRVTGGGLGSSYNEQFF. DNA of the CDR3: TGTGCCAGTAGAGTTACAGGGGGCGGTTTGGGGAGCTCCTACAATGAGCAGTTCTTC.

This chain links TRBV28 with TRBJ2-1, with 7 nucleotides matching TRBD1. Trimming took 6 bases from V and 8 from J; bases not matched to a gene: 13. The length of the CDR3 is 15 residues. Germline V gives CDR1 MDHEN, CDR2 SYDVKM. CDR3 coding DNA: TGTGCCAGCAGCCTCCTCCGGGACAGCGCGGATGAGCAGTTCTTC. Residues: CASSLLRDSADEQFF.

V is TRBV6-5 and J is TRBJ1-2; 9 nucleotides line up with TRBD1. V was pared by 11 bases and J by 2 bases, with 3 bases of the junction left unmatched. Germline V gene data show CDR1 as MNHEY and CDR2 as SVGAGI. This CDR3 is 12 amino acids long. CDR3 amino acids: CACTGGNYGYTF. For the CDR3, the DNA is TGTGCCTGTACAGGGGGCAACTATGGCTACACCTTC.

The chain recombines TRBV19 with TRBJ1-1; unclear D gene. Trimming stripped 4 bases from V and 9 bases from J, with 9 bases between. The CDR3 runs to 11 residues. Looked up from germline, CDR1 is LNHDA and CDR2 is SQIVND (reference sequence). The CDR3 DNA reads TGTGCCAGTAGTACCCAGGTAAAAGCTTTCTTT. Translating gives CASSTQVKAFF. The complete variable domain, with remaining parts taken from reference TRBV19 and TRBJ1-1, reads DGGITQSPKYLFRKEGQNVTLSCEQNLNHDAMYWYRQDPGQGLRLIYYSQIVNDFQKGDIAEGYSVSREKKESFPLTVTSAQKNPTAFYLCASSTQVKAFFGQGTRLTVV.

V is TRBV5-4 and J is TRBJ1-4; 8 bases map to TRBD1. Trimming at V came to 1 base and at J to 6 bases, leaving 5 bases not matched to a gene. Per the germline V gene, CDR1 is SGHNT and CDR2 is YYREEE (reference sequence). The CDR3 length is 15 residues. The CDR3 region has the DNA TGTGCCAGCAGCTTGTCGGGACAGGAAGATGAAAAACTGTTTTTT. Translating gives CASSLSGQEDEKLFF.

J is TRBJ1-2 and V is TRBV4-1; D is perhaps TRBD1 (6 bases). The V gene's germline CDR1 is MGHRA and CDR2 YSYEKL. Trimming left V 1 base short and J 4 bases short, with 13 bases between. CDR3 length: 15 amino acids. The CDR3 is CASSQVGQRVYGYTF. Here the CDR3 DNA reads TGCGCCAGCAGCCAAGTCGGACAGAGGGTCTATGGCTACACCTTC.

This chain links TRBV6-5 with TRBJ1-6, with D possibly TRBD1 on 5 matching bases. This CDR3 contains 15 residues. Germline CDR1 and CDR2: MNHEY and SVGAGI. Trimming took off 0 bases at V and 7 bases at J, with 10 bases between the two ends. CDR3 protein: CASSYSRVGNSPLHF. CDR3 bases: TGTGCCAGCAGTTACTCCAGGGTGGGAAATTCACCCCTCCACTTT.

The chain combines TRBV27 with TRBJ2-1, with a weak D call TRBD2 (6 bases). This CDR3 spans 13 amino acids. In germline, CDR1 is MNHEY, CDR2 SMNVEV (reference sequence). With 6 bases removed from V and 9 bases from J, the gap between germline ends came to 15 bases. As DNA, the CDR3 is TGTGCCAGCAGGACGACTGGCGGGGCTGAGCAGTTCTTC. Its protein product is CASRTTGGAEQFF.

The chain links TRBV11-3 to TRBJ2-3; TRBD1 aligns across 7 bases. Germline CDR1 reads SGHNT; CDR2 reads YENEEA. The CDR3 loop spans 14 amino acids. The V gene end was trimmed by 5 bases and the J gene end by 5 bases; junction bases not matched to a gene: 7. The CDR3 DNA reads as TGTGCCAGCAGCAAAGGGGGCGCGGAAGATACGCAGTATTTT. Amino acid sequence: CASSKGGAEDTQYF.

This chain joins TRBV9 and TRBJ2-5; D possibly corresponds to TRBD2 (5 bases). Germline V CDR1 and CDR2: SGDLS, YYNGEE. The CDR3 runs 16 residues. Trimming pared 3 bases from V and 0 bases from J, leaving 15 bases between. The chain's CDR3 is CASSAAGGGYQETQYF. DNA of the CDR3: TGTGCCAGCAGCGCTGCGGGCGGCGGCTACCAAGAGACCCAGTACTTC.

The chain has TRBV23-1 and TRBJ1-6; tentative D call: TRBD1 (5 bases). Being an ORF, TRBV23-1 has a function that is uncertain. The ends were cut back, 7 bases at V and 7 bases at J, with 17 bases in the middle. The length of the CDR3 is 15 residues. The CDR3 DNA sequence: TGCGCCAGCACCTATTTCAGGGTGGGGAATTCACCCCTCCACTTT. Translating gives CASTYFRVGNSPLHF.

The V and J genes are TRBV5-6 and TRBJ2-1; 10 bases align to TRBD1. CDR1 is SGHDT and CDR2 is YYEEEE in the germline V gene. V gave up 5 bases and J gave up 4 bases; unmatched junction bases: 6. CDR3 length: 15 amino acids. Here the CDR3 reads CASRQTGGSYNEQFF. CDR3 DNA: TGTGCCAGCAGGCAGACAGGGGGCTCGTACAATGAGCAGTTCTTC.